This T cell receptor (beta chain) originates from a study of blood T cell repertoires in COVID-19. Original handling: Reference gene primer amplification gave nucleated cell count estimates. The assay was immunoSEQ multiplex PCR, and TCRdb's table has in-frame clones only and misses some. The V and J calls and clone size were taken over from that table, and D and trimming were inferred from the DNA. The sample records roughly 140,000 clones, roughly 85% being singletons. CDR1 is MDHEN and CDR2 is SYDVKM in the germline V gene. Trimming pared 2 bases from V and 4 bases from J, leaving 11 bases between. The CDR3 is 15 residues long.

The sequence derives from a man between 65 and 85 years old with acute or convalescent COVID-19. This chain joins TRBV28 and TRBJ1-4; D perhaps matches TRBD1 (5 bases). The sample consisted of peripheral blood. CDR3 DNA: TGTGCCAGCAGTTTAGTTGGGGGGAGTAATGAAAAACTGTTTTTT. It translates to CASSLVGGSNEKLFF.